The 8 T cell receptor beta chains below all came from one sample that was sequenced in a study of shared clonotypes between healthy human individuals. Only in-frame clones appear in the TCRdb table, and some are missing; sequencing was by immunoSEQ multiplex PCR. The sample holds 2 million to 2.5 million clones, 85% to 95% seen once. The sequenced sample consisted of naive CD4+ T cells from PBMCs. Subset: CD45RA+ positively selected. The receptors stem from a man aged 18 to 30 in good health. Some clones in this sample may be carry-over from other donors' samples.

V is TRBV28 and J is TRBJ2-7, with TRBD1 matching 9 bases. This CDR3 has 18 amino acids. V dropped 5 bases and J dropped 0; count of bases not matched to a gene: 14. Germline V CDR1 and CDR2: MDHEN, SYDVKM. The CDR3 reads CASSGGQGLRAGSYEQYF. The CDR3 DNA reads as TGTGCCAGCAGTGGAGGACAGGGGCTCCGTGCGGGCTCCTACGAGCAGTACTTC.

The chain is built from TRBV5-1 and TRBJ2-7, with 7 bases matching TRBD2. The germline V gene has CDR1 SGHRS and CDR2 YFSETQ. The CDR3 runs 15 residues. Unmatched junction bases numbered 6, after V lost 3 bases and J lost 0 bases. For the CDR3, the DNA is TGCGCCAGCAGCTCCCTGGGGGGGGGCTCCTACGAGCAGTACTTC. Encoded protein: CASSSLGGGSYEQYF.

This sequence joins TRBV6-1 and TRBJ2-1; no clear D gene. CDR1 and CDR2 from the germline V gene are MNHNS and SASEGT. This CDR3 has 11 amino acids. Trimming took 5 bases from V and 5 from J, leaving 4 bases between them. The CDR3 region is CASSPNNEQFF. As DNA, the CDR3 is TGTGCCAGCAGTCCTAACAATGAGCAGTTCTTC.

Note on this clone: Other DNA sequences in the same sample also yield this CDR3. The rearrangement joins TRBV19 to TRBJ2-3, with D perhaps TRBD1 or TRBD2 (5 bases each). The germline CDR1 and CDR2 sequences are LNHDA and SQIVND (reference sequence). V was trimmed by 6 bases and J by 3 bases, leaving 10 bases between them. The CDR3 loop spans 13 amino acids. In DNA, the CDR3 is TGTGCCAGTAGCTTAGGGACGACAGATACGCAGTATTTT. This encodes CASSLGTTDTQYF. Filled out from reference TRBV19 and TRBJ2-3, the complete variable domain reads DGGITQSPKYLFRKEGQNVTLSCEQNLNHDAMYWYRQDPGQGLRLIYYSQIVNDFQKGDIAEGYSVSREKKESFPLTVTSAQKNPTAFYLCASSLGTTDTQYFGPGTRLTVL.

J is TRBJ2-1 and V is TRBV11-3, with 7 positions matching TRBD1. V trimming: 5 bases; J trimming: 5 bases; junction bases outside the gene matches: 6. Germline CDR1 is SGHNT and CDR2 is YENEEA. This CDR3 has 14 residues. CDR3 nucleotide sequence: TGTGCCAGCAGCCCACGACAGGGACACAATGAGCAGTTCTTC. It encodes CASSPRQGHNEQFF.

This clone was recorded once. V gene TRBV5-1 combines with J gene TRBJ2-3, with D maybe TRBD2 (5 bases). Trimming removed 0 bases from V and 5 bases from J, with 13 bases in between. From germline, CDR1 is SGHRS and CDR2 YFSETQ. The CDR3 length is 15 residues. The CDR3 protein is CASSLGPRRLDTQYF. DNA for the CDR3: TGCGCCAGCAGCTTGGGGCCTAGGAGGTTAGATACGCAGTATTTT.

V and J are TRBV6-5 and TRBJ1-1; tentatively, D is TRBD1 (6 bases). V was cut by 0 bases and J by 5 bases, with 13 bases left in between. CDR3 length: 15 residues. Germline V gene lookup returns CDR1 MNHEY and CDR2 SVGAGI. CDR3 bases: TGTGCCAGCAGTTACTCCAACAGGGCCTTAACTGAAGCTTTCTTT. This sequence encodes CASSYSNRALTEAFF.

This chain uses TRBV15 with TRBJ1-1; D ambiguous. V dropped 0 bases and J dropped 4 bases, with 18 bases sitting between them. This CDR3 contains 17 residues. Germline CDR1 is LNHNV and CDR2 is YYDKDF (reference sequence). The CDR3 protein is CATSRDVGRIGSTEAFF. CDR3 DNA: TGTGCCACCAGCAGAGATGTTGGCAGAATTGGGTCCACTGAAGCTTTCTTT.